These 23 T cell receptor beta chains were sequenced from one sample in a study of CD4+ T cells in melanoma. The method was immunoSEQ multiplex PCR; TCRdb's version includes in-frame clones alone and lacks a portion of them. The sample holds about 7,200 clones, approximately 70% seen once. The sequenced sample consisted of cells from a culture (not recorded whether cultured in vitro). The receptor source for this set is a human donor with melanoma.

Only a few counts were recorded for this clone. The chain has TRBV3-1 (or the pseudogene TRBV3-2) and TRBJ2-5, with D possibly TRBD2 on 5 matching bases. V lost 0 bases to trimming and J lost 5 bases, with 13 bases between them. CDR3 length: 15 amino acids. The V gene's germline CDR1 is LGHDT and CDR2 YNNKEL (reference sequence). The CDR3 sequence: CASSQDLASGETQYF. CDR3 nucleotides: TGTGCCAGCAGCCAAGATCTGGCCTCGGGGGAGACCCAGTACTTC.

The gene calls are TRBV21-1 and TRBJ1-2. TRBV21-1 is annotated as a pseudogene. CDR3 length: 12 amino acids. CDR3 nucleotide sequence: TGTGCCAGCCCCCTTCGGGGCTATGGCTACACCTTC. Its protein product is CASPLRGYGYTF.

The chain is built from TRBV5-4 and TRBJ2-3; D ambiguous. CDR1 and CDR2 from the germline V gene are SGHNT and YYREEE (reference sequence). The germline V and J ends were trimmed by 2 bases and 0 bases, with 4 bases remaining between them. The CDR3 contains 13 residues. In DNA form, the CDR3 reads TGTGCCAGCAGCTTACTTAGCACAGATACGCAGTATTTT. It specifies CASSLLSTDTQYF.

For this clone: The junction departs from germline at one end; a sequencing error may be responsible. The chain has TRBV7-7 and TRBJ2-2; TRBD1 might be the D (5 bases). CDR1 is SSHAT, CDR2 FNYEAQ, per germline (reference sequence). The CDR3 length is 14 residues. The CDR3 nucleotides read TGTGCTAGCAGCTCGACAGTGAACACCGGGGAGCTGTTTTTT. Translation: CASSSTVNTGELFF.

This clone occurred a few times. The rearrangement joins TRBV18 to TRBJ2-1; TRBD1 is a possible D gene (5 bases). Trimming took off 0 bases at V and 4 bases at J, with 10 bases between the two ends. CDR1 and CDR2 from the germline V gene are KGHSH and LQKENI. The CDR3 has 15 amino acids. CDR3 sequence (DNA): TGTGCCAGCTCACCACCGGCCAGGGCATACAATGAGCAGTTCTTC. Its protein product is CASSPPARAYNEQFF.

The chain joins TRBV6-5 to TRBJ2-2; 12 positions match TRBD2. Unmatched junction bases numbered 6, after V lost 6 bases and J lost 7 bases. CDR1 is MNHEY and CDR2 is SVGAGI in the germline V gene. This CDR3 spans 15 amino acids. CDR3 DNA sequence: TGTGCCAGCAGACTCACTAGCGGGGGGATCGGGGAGCTGTTTTTT. It codes for CASRLTSGGIGELFF.

This chain joins TRBV7-9 and TRBJ2-5; 7 positions match TRBD1. The CDR3 totals 17 residues. Unmatched junction bases numbered 9, after V lost 1 base and J lost 1 base. Germline CDR1 and CDR2: SEHNR and FQNEAQ (reference sequence). CDR3 loop: CASSLERQGGAQETQYF. The DNA of the CDR3 is TGTGCCAGCAGCTTAGAAAGACAGGGTGGGGCCCAAGAGACCCAGTACTTC.

The chain employs TRBV6-2 or TRBV6-3 and TRBJ1-5; D is possibly TRBD1 (5 bases). Germline loops: CDR1 MNHEY, CDR2 SVGEGT. There are 15 residues in the CDR3. Trimming pared 2 bases from V and 7 bases from J, leaving 15 bases between. CDR3 protein: CASSYGGRVGQPQHF. CDR3 DNA sequence: TGTGCCAGCAGTTACGGTGGCAGGGTCGGGCAGCCCCAGCATTTT.

The chain is built from TRBV7-5 and TRBJ1-5; TRBD1 is taken as the D call from the table, unchecked against the DNA. TRBV7-5 is deemed a pseudogene. This CDR3 comprises 16 residues. The CDR3 bases are TGTGCCAGAAGACTAGCTCGGACAGGGGTCAATCAGCCCCAGCATTTT. Translated: CARRLARTGVNQPQHF.

This sequence joins TRBV7-9 and TRBJ2-7, with TRBD2 as a possible D gene (6 bases). Germline V gene data show CDR1 as SEHNR and CDR2 as FQNEAQ (reference sequence). Trimming left V 5 bases short and J 1 base short, with 12 bases between. The CDR3 has 14 amino acids. The DNA for the CDR3 is TGTGCCAGCAGCCTCCCCCGGGAGTCCTACGAGCAGTACTTC. This encodes CASSLPRESYEQYF.

This clone occurred a few times. The chain carries TRBV7-9 and TRBJ1-1; D possibly corresponds to TRBD1 (5 bases). V was trimmed by 6 bases and J by 4 bases, leaving 12 bases between them. The CDR3 sequence is 13 residues long. Germline CDR1 and CDR2: SEHNR and FQNEAQ (reference sequence). The CDR3 protein is CASRPIGGTEAFF. Here the CDR3 DNA reads TGTGCCAGCAGGCCCATCGGGGGCACTGAAGCTTTCTTT.

V usage is TRBV9 and J usage is TRBJ2-5; 10 bases line up with TRBD2. The germline V gene has CDR1 SGDLS and CDR2 YYNGEE. CDR3 length: 14 residues. With V trimmed by 4 bases and J by 5 bases, 5 bases remained unmatched. The CDR3 sequence: CASSSGGVRETQYF. In DNA, the CDR3 is TGTGCCAGCAGCAGCGGGGGGGTTCGGGAGACCCAGTACTTC. Combining the CDR3 with reference TRBV9 and TRBJ2-5 gives the whole variable domain DSGVTQTPKHLITATGQRVTLRCSPRSGDLSVYWYQQSLDQGLQFLIQYYNGEERAKGNILERFSAQQFPDLHSELNLSSLELGDSALYFCASSSGGVRETQYFGPGTRLLVL.

This chain links TRBV7-9 with TRBJ2-5; D not resolved. The CDR3 totals 13 residues. Germline values: CDR1 SEHNR, CDR2 FQNEAQ (reference sequence). V lost 5 bases and J 2 bases, leaving 9 bases between the germline ends. CDR3 sequence (DNA): TGTGCCAGCAGCCTAGAAGGTCAAGAGACCCAGTACTTC. Protein sequence: CASSLEGQETQYF.

The gene calls are TRBV5-1 and TRBJ2-7; no clear D. V was shortened by 2 bases and J by 0 bases, with 6 bases between the two germline ends. Germline V CDR1 and CDR2: SGHRS, YFSETQ. This CDR3 region has 13 residues. The CDR3 loop is CASSLDRSYEQYF. CDR3 nucleotide sequence: TGCGCCAGCAGCTTAGACCGCTCCTACGAGCAGTACTTC.

The rearrangement joins TRBV7-6 to TRBJ1-2; 12 nucleotides align to TRBD1. The CDR3 is 15 amino acids. Trimming removed 2 bases from V and 5 bases from J; junction bases left unmatched: 3. Germline V lookup: CDR1 SGHVS, CDR2 FNYEAQ. This CDR3 is CASSLTGQGAYGYTF. The DNA for the CDR3 is TGTGCCAGCAGCTTAACGGGACAGGGGGCATATGGCTACACCTTC.

This chain links TRBV5-1 with TRBJ1-1; a possible D gene is TRBD1 (5 bases). This CDR3 spans 16 amino acids. Germline V gene sequence: CDR1 SGHRS, CDR2 YFSETQ. Trimming left V 0 bases short and J 1 base short, with 13 bases between. CDR3 loop: CASSLAPPGRNTEAFF. The CDR3, as DNA: TGCGCCAGCAGCTTGGCCCCTCCAGGGCGGAACACTGAAGCTTTCTTT. Full variable domain (rest looked up from reference TRBV5-1 and TRBJ1-1): KAGVTQTPRYLIKTRGQQVTLSCSPISGHRSVSWYQQTPGQGLQFLFEYFSETQRNKGNFPGRFSGRQFSNSRSEMNVSTLELGDSALYLCASSLAPPGRNTEAFFGQGTRLTVV.

The chain links TRBV3-1 (or the pseudogene TRBV3-2) to TRBJ2-1, with D possibly TRBD1 on 6 matching bases. The CDR3 contains 15 residues. The V gene's germline CDR1 is LGHDT and CDR2 YNNKEL (reference sequence). V lost 4 bases and J 4 bases, leaving 14 bases between the germline ends. CDR3 coding DNA: TGTGCCAGCAGCCTAGGCAGGGGTACTTACAATGAGCAGTTCTTC. The encoded protein is CASSLGRGTYNEQFF.

The chain links TRBV28 to TRBJ1-5; a possible D gene is TRBD1 (6 bases). The CDR3 totals 16 residues. Per the germline V gene, CDR1 is MDHEN and CDR2 is SYDVKM. With 5 bases removed from V and 1 base from J, the gap between germline ends came to 15 bases. CDR3 coding DNA: TGTGCCAGCAGTCCAACGGGGGCTTCGAGCAATCAGCCCCAGCATTTT. It yields the protein CASSPTGASSNQPQHF. The whole variable domain, remainder taken from reference TRBV28 and TRBJ1-5, is DVKVTQSSRYLVKRTGEKVFLECVQDMDHENMFWYRQDPGLGLRLIYFSYDVKMKEKGDIPEGYSVSREKKERFSLILESASTNQTSMYLCASSPTGASSNQPQHFGDGTRLSIL.

This chain uses TRBV5-6 with TRBJ1-5, with 8 bases fitting TRBD1. V lost 4 bases and J lost 9; bases outside the gene matches: 9. This CDR3 has 14 residues. Germline CDR1 is SGHDT and CDR2 is YYEEEE. The chain's CDR3 is CASSQGQGEGPQHF. CDR3 nucleotide sequence: TGTGCCAGCAGCCAAGGACAGGGCGAGGGGCCCCAGCATTTT.

This chain links TRBV30 with TRBJ2-2; 8 positions match TRBD1. Germline V gene data show CDR1 as GTSNPN and CDR2 as SVGIG (reference sequence). The junction had 5 bases not matched to a gene; V was cut back by 4 bases and J by 1 base. The CDR3 is 15 residues long. The CDR3 DNA reads as TGTGCCTGGAACCTCGGACAGGGGAACACCGGGGAGCTGTTTTTT. It is translated as CAWNLGQGNTGELFF.

The chain carries TRBV10-3 and TRBJ2-7; D is unclear. CDR1 ENHRY and CDR2 SYGVKD come from the germline V gene. This CDR3 region has 12 residues. Trimming removed 3 bases from V and 2 bases from J, with 5 bases in between. As DNA, the CDR3 is TGTGCCATCAGTGACAGCCCCTACGAGCAGTACTTC. The encoded protein is CAISDSPYEQYF.

V usage is TRBV15 and J usage is TRBJ2-1; D may correspond to TRBD1 or TRBD2 (5 bases each). CDR3 length: 16 residues. V was pared by 4 bases and J by 5 bases, with 18 bases between. Germline loops: CDR1 LNHNV, CDR2 YYDKDF (reference sequence). CDR3 region: CATSNLPPGTHNEQFF. In DNA, the CDR3 is TGTGCCACCAGCAACCTTCCCCCCGGGACCCACAATGAGCAGTTCTTC.

In its sample, this clone ranks as medium-sized. The chain carries TRBV3-1 (or the pseudogene TRBV3-2) and TRBJ2-1, with 14 nucleotides matching TRBD2. Unmatched junction bases numbered 9, after V lost 5 bases and J lost 0 bases. Germline lookup yields CDR1 LGHDT and CDR2 YNNKEL (reference sequence). The CDR3 has 19 amino acids. Here the CDR3 reads CASSSRTSGGPYSYNEQFF. CDR3 coding DNA: TGTGCCAGCAGCTCTCGGACTAGCGGGGGGCCATACTCCTACAATGAGCAGTTCTTC.